The entry below describes one T cell receptor (beta chain). This clonotype was seen more than once but under ten times. This clone's antigen is unknown. Within one base of it there is no much larger clone, and no base qualities were kept. Cut back by 0 bases and 4 bases, the V and J ends lie 7 bases apart. There are 13 amino acids in the CDR3, from cysteine to phenylalanine inclusive. Only the CDR3 region is kept as DNA, spanning 39 bases read in frame from base 1. Based on the germline V gene, the CDR1 and CDR2 sequences are SGHDN and FVKESK. The sequencer was an Illumina HiSeq 2500. TCR beta libraries were prepared by quantitative 5'-RACE with molecular barcodes. The study's own analysis went as follows. To identify disease-linked TCR variants, a new computational method was used, one built on a probabilistic model of VDJ rearrangement. TCRdb trimmed the raw reads at Q25, called clones with MiXCR and kept productive beta chains. Rows matching on CDR3 protein sequence are summarized as one entry with the most common DNA and genes. The V and J calls follow TCRdb's processing rather than the paper's. Within this sample are about 160,000 distinct CDR3 sequences, with 9.8% of them counted one time only. Together, the top ten hold roughly 16% of the sample.

The sample originates from a study of CD8 T cells in ankylosing spondylitis (dated by TCRdb to the late 2010s). In the study overall: The study profiled T cell receptor beta repertoires in healthy donors and ankylosing spondylitis patients to find disease-linked TCR variants. The whole study cohort included 85 to 120 healthy donors and 20 to 25 ankylosing spondylitis patients. Peripheral blood was sampled, and synovial fluid was additionally collected from ankylosing spondylitis patients.

General conclusions and limits of the study: Some motif variants were previously reported in synovial fluid and blood of reactive arthritis patients, suggesting common disease-initiation mechanisms. The disease-linked clones were reported to be significantly enriched in matched synovial fluid samples from ankylosing spondylitis patients. Blood from ankylosing spondylitis patients appeared to be characterized by a TCR beta motif composed of eight highly homologous amino acid variants. A CD8+ phenotype was shown by the disease-linked clones, which were found at relatively low frequencies in peripheral blood.

Sequenced: blood, either unsorted or a sorted T cell fraction (not recorded which). Rearrangement joined TRBV14 to TRBJ2-7, with no reliable assignment of the D segment. The clonotype was recovered from a female donor with ankylosing spondylitis or in good health (not recorded which). The DNA sequence reads TGTGCCAGCAGCCAAGAATTGAGTTACGAGCAGTACTTC. Its protein is CASSQELSYEQYF.